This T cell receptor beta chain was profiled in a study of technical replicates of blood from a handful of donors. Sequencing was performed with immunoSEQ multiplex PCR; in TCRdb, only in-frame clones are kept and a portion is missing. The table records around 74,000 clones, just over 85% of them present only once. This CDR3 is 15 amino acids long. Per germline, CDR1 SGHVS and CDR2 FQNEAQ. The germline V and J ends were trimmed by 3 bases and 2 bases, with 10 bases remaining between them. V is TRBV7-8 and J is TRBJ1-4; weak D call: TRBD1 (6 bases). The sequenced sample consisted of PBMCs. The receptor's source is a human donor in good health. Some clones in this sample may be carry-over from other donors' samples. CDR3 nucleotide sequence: TGTGCCAGCAGCTTGCGGGGGGCGACTAATGAAAAACTGTTTTTT. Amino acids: CASSLRGATNEKLFF.